The next 7 T cell receptor beta chains were all read from a single sample in a study of CD4 T cells in relation to SARS-CoV-2 and coronaviruses. The table came from immunoSEQ multiplex PCR; TCRdb's copy has only in-frame clones and leaves some out. The profile covers about 29,000 clones, with around 79% appearing a single time and more than 20% taken by the ten largest. Before the COVID-19 pandemic, during about 2011-2019, CD4+ T cells were taken from unexposed donors. The cells were cultured for 9 to 11 days before CD4+ T cells were isolated. The antigens these receptors bind are not known. Sequencing was done on a sample of CD4+ T cells from PBMCs, cultured in vitro. These receptors originate from a human donor in good health.

The CDR3 DNA reads as TGTGCCAGCAGTTCACAGGGGAACACTGAAGCTTTCTTT. It yields the protein CASSSQGNTEAFF. The chain uses TRBV12-3 or TRBV12-4 and TRBJ1-1, with D perhaps TRBD1 (6 bases). The CDR3 totals 13 residues. Trimming took off 4 bases at V and 1 base at J, with 7 bases between the two ends.

This chain links TRBV5-5 with TRBJ1-4; D is undetermined. The germline V gene encodes CDR1 SGHKS and CDR2 YYEKEE (reference sequence). CDR3 length: 15 amino acids. The ends were cut back, 4 bases at V and 2 bases at J, with 12 bases in the middle. CDR3 DNA: TGTGCCAGCAGCCTCTTCCCTGCGACTAATGAAAAACTGTTTTTT. This translates into CASSLFPATNEKLFF. Full variable domain (outside the CDR3, taken from reference TRBV5-5 and TRBJ1-4): DAGVTQSPTHLIKTRGQQVTLRCSPISGHKSVSWYQQVLGQGPQFIFQYYEKEERGRGNFPDRFSARQFPNYSSELNVNALLLGDSALYLCASSLFPATNEKLFFGSGTQLSVL.

J is TRBJ1-2 and V is TRBV15; a weak D match, TRBD1 (6 bases). CDR1 is LNHNV and CDR2 is YYDKDF in the germline V gene (reference sequence). Trimming shortened V by 0 bases and J by 2 bases, and 10 bases separated the two germline ends. The CDR3 totals 15 residues. The CDR3 is CATSRDRQGNYGYTF. The CDR3 DNA is TGTGCCACCAGCAGAGATCGGCAGGGGAACTATGGCTACACCTTC.

In regard to this clone: The same CDR3 is also encoded by other DNA sequences in this sample. The rearrangement uses TRBV7-9 and TRBJ1-2; D unclear. The CDR3 spans 14 residues. Per germline, CDR1 SEHNR and CDR2 FQNEAQ (reference sequence). Trimming left V 0 bases short and J 2 bases short, with 7 bases between. In DNA form, the CDR3 reads TGTGCCAGCAGCTTAGCCAGTGGGAACTATGGCTACACCTTC. This sequence encodes CASSLASGNYGYTF.

The chain uses TRBV12-3 or TRBV12-4 and TRBJ1-2, with D perhaps matching TRBD1 (5 bases). Deletions cut 5 bases from V and 8 bases from J, with 12 bases between. CDR3 size: 12 residues. This chain's CDR3 is CASSPNGGGYTF. The CDR3 bases are TGTGCCAGCAGTCCTAATGGGGGGGGCTACACCTTC.

The J gene is TRBJ2-3, the V gene TRBV3-1 (or the pseudogene TRBV3-2); 11 positions agree with TRBD2. The V segment lost 3 bases and the J segment 6 bases; nucleotides outside the gene matches: 8. Germline CDR1 and CDR2: LGHDT and YNNKEL (reference sequence). The CDR3 covers 16 residues. CDR3 in amino acids: CASSQRSSGGIDTQYF. The CDR3 DNA is TGTGCCAGCAGCCAGAGGTCTAGCGGGGGGATCGATACGCAGTATTTT.

The J gene is TRBJ2-7, the V gene TRBV5-6, with a weak D call TRBD2 (6 bases). This CDR3 has 15 amino acids. V shed 1 base and J shed 0 bases, with 11 bases lying between them. Germline lookup yields CDR1 SGHDT and CDR2 YYEEEE. The CDR3 DNA reads TGTGCCAGCAGCTTGTACGGGGGTTCCTCCTACGAGCAGTACTTC. It specifies CASSLYGGSSYEQYF.